This T cell receptor beta chain was obtained from a study of STAT3 mutations in large granular lymphocyte leukemia. General study points: Treatment regimens differed across patients between samplings. After therapy, 6 of 18 patients switched clonotypes, all new clones STAT3 wild type. Every T-cell large granular lymphocyte leukemia patient had at least one immunodominant TCR beta clonotype. Persisting codominant clonotypes may have hidden a small pathogenic clone.

The V end lost 3 bases, the J end lost 2 bases, and 14 bases lay between the germline ends. CDR3 length: 15 amino acids. Germline assignment: CDR1 SGHTA and CDR2 FQGNSA. Profiled with immunoSEQ multiplex PCR; TCRdb holds only in-frame clones, not every one. The data hold 5,500 to 6,000 clones, with roughly 90% observed a single time. This clone was recorded only once. The antigen is undetermined. This chain connects TRBV7-2 to TRBJ2-7, with D tentatively TRBD2 (7 bases). This TCR was sampled from a human donor with T large granular lymphocyte leukemia. Some clones in this sample may be carry-over from other donors' samples. The sample consisted of PBMCs. CDR3 in amino acids: CASSLGGQRAYEQYF. CDR3 coding DNA: TGTGCCAGCAGCTTGGGGGGGCAGCGGGCCTACGAGCAGTACTTC.